A single sample gave rise to the 7 T cell receptor beta chains below, sequenced in a study of T cell responses to AZD1222 COVID-19 vaccine. Produced via immunoSEQ multiplex PCR; TCRdb's table is partial and in-frame only. Of around 99,000 clones listed, approximately 87% are singletons. The starting material was peripheral blood, obtained 28 days after the second AZD1222 dose. These receptors came from an adult who received the AZD1222 COVID-19 vaccine.

The chain joins TRBV4-3 to TRBJ2-4, with D possibly TRBD2 on 6 matching bases. This CDR3 has 16 amino acids. The V gene lost 4 bases and the J gene lost 0 bases, with 13 bases spanning the gap. Germline V gene data show CDR1 as LGHNA and CDR2 as YSLEER. As DNA, the CDR3 is TGCGCCAGCAGCCCCGGGAGCGGAGTAGCCAAAAACATTCAGTACTTC. Protein sequence: CASSPGSGVAKNIQYF.

The chain joins TRBV5-5 to TRBJ2-7; D might be TRBD1 (5 bases). Germline V CDR1 and CDR2: SGHKS, YYEKEE (reference sequence). V lost 4 bases to trimming and J lost 4 bases, with 9 bases between them. This CDR3 is 12 amino acids long. CDR3 coding DNA: TGTGCCAGCAGCCAGACAGTGTACGAGCAGTACTTC. The encoded protein is CASSQTVYEQYF.

This clone was recorded a few times. The chain recombines TRBV7-8 with TRBJ1-4; D ambiguous. V was pared by 4 bases and J by 0 bases, with 12 bases between. Germline V gene sequence: CDR1 SGHVS, CDR2 FQNEAQ. The CDR3 has 16 residues. Here the CDR3 DNA reads TGTGCCAGCAGCTACCAACAGTATGCAACTAATGAAAAACTGTTTTTT. Amino acid sequence: CASSYQQYATNEKLFF.

This clone was seen a single time. This chain connects TRBV28 to TRBJ1-4; no firm D call. The V gene lost 2 bases and the J gene lost 6 bases, with 10 bases spanning the gap. Germline-derived CDR1 and CDR2 are MDHEN and SYDVKM. CDR3 length equals 14 residues. The CDR3 DNA follows: TGTGCCAGCAGTTTACGACATGGATATGAAAAACTGTTTTTT. Translated: CASSLRHGYEKLFF.

The J gene is TRBJ1-2, the V gene TRBV3-1 (or the pseudogene TRBV3-2); TRBD1 matches at 9 bases. After removal of 3 bases from V and 7 bases from J, the junction contained 9 bases not matched to a gene. Germline loops: CDR1 LGHDT, CDR2 YNNKEL (reference sequence). The CDR3 extends over 15 amino acids. Written as DNA, the CDR3 is TGTGCCAGCAGCCAGAGTCGGACAGGGGAGGGTGGCTACACCTTC. Amino acids: CASSQSRTGEGGYTF.

This chain connects TRBV5-8 to TRBJ1-6, with D perhaps TRBD1 (6 bases). CDR3 length equals 17 residues. V dropped 0 bases and J dropped 5 bases, with 15 bases sitting between them. Germline lookup yields CDR1 SGHTS and CDR2 YDEGEE. The CDR3 nucleotides are TGTGCCAGCAGCTTGGTAACACAGGGAGGGAATAATTCACCCCTCCACTTT. Encoded protein: CASSLVTQGGNNSPLHF.

The chain couples TRBV18 to TRBJ2-3, with 7 bases fitting TRBD2. Germline V CDR1 and CDR2: KGHSH, LQKENI. The CDR3 totals 16 residues. Germline trimming cut 4 bases from V and 2 bases from J; bases unmatched to any gene: 9. CDR3 DNA sequence: TGTGCCAGCTCACTTGCCCTAGCGGAGATCACAGATACGCAGTATTTT. Amino acid sequence: CASSLALAEITDTQYF.